Reported below is one T cell receptor (delta chain). Its specificity is not known. This CDR3 spans 22 amino acids. Trimming at V came to 4 bases and at J to 0 bases, leaving 25 bases not matched to a gene. Germline V gene lookup returns CDR1 TSWWSYY and CDR2 QGS. Extracted RNA was reverse transcribed into cDNA. CDR3 amplicons came from multiplex PCR with pooled V-gene forward and constant-region reverse primers. TCRdb re-called clones from the multiplex PCR reads via CATT. Altogether more than 45,000 delta-chain clones are present, roughly 16% being singletons, with the ten largest covering about 0.38%. This sample is part of a study of Vδ1+ human thymocytes. Points from the study as a whole: TRG sequences recurred across donors, whereas TRD sequences stayed essentially private. Highly polyclonal TRG and TRD repertoires with Gaussian CDR3 length distributions appeared in thymus.

This sequence was found in a girl in the first two years of life who had congenital heart surgery. The chain employs TRDV1 and TRDJ1; 8 positions agree with TRDD3. The sequenced sample was Vdelta1+ gamma-delta thymocytes from the thymus. Indicated subset: FACS-sorted CD3+ TCRalphabeta- TCRVdelta1+ TCRVdelta2- thymocytes. CDR3 in amino acids: CALGVPTGGYNFPDPYTDKLIF. The CDR3 DNA sequence: TGTGCTCTTGGGGTACCTACTGGGGGCTATAACTTTCCCGACCCGTACACCGATAAACTCATCTTT.